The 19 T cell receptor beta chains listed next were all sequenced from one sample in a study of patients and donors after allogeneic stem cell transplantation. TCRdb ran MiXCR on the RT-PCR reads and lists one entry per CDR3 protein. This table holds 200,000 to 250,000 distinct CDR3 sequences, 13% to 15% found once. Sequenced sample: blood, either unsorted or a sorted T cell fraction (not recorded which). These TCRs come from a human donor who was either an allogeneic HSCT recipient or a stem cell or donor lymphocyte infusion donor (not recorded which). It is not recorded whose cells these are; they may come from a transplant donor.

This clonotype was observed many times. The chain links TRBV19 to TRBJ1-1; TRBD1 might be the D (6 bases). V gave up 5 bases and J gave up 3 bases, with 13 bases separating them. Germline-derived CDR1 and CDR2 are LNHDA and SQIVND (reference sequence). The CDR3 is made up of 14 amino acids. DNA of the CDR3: TGTGCCAGTAGTTGGGGGGGCGCAGACACTGAAGCTTTCTTT. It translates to CASSWGGADTEAFF. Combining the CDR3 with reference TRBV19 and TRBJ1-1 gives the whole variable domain DGGITQSPKYLFRKEGQNVTLSCEQNLNHDAMYWYRQDPGQGLRLIYYSQIVNDFQKGDIAEGYSVSREKKESFPLTVTSAQKNPTAFYLCASSWGGADTEAFFGQGTRLTVV.

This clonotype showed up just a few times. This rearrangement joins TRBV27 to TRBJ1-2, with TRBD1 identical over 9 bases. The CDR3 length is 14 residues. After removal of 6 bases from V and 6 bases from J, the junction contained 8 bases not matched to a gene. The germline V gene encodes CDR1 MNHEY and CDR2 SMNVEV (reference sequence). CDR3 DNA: TGTGCCAGCAGCGGCAGGACAGGGGATCATGGCTACACCTTC. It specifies CASSGRTGDHGYTF.

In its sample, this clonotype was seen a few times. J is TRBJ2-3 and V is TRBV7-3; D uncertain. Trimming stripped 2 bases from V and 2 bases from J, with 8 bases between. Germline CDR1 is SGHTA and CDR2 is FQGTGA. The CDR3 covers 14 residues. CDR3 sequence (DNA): TGTGCCAGCAGCTTAGACGGCCACACAGATACGCAGTATTTT. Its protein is CASSLDGHTDTQYF. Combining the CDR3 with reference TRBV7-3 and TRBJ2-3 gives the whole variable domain GAGVSQTPSNKVTEKGKYVELRCDPISGHTALYWYRQSLGQGPEFLIYFQGTGAADDSGLPNDRFFAVRPEGSVSTLKIQRTERGDSAVYLCASSLDGHTDTQYFGPGTRLTVL.

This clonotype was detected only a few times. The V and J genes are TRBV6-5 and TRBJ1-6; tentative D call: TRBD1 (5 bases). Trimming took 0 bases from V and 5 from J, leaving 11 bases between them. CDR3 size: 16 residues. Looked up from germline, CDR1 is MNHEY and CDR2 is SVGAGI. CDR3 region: CASSYSSGGDNSPLHF. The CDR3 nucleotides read TGTGCCAGCAGTTACTCAAGCGGAGGGGATAATTCACCCCTCCACTTT.

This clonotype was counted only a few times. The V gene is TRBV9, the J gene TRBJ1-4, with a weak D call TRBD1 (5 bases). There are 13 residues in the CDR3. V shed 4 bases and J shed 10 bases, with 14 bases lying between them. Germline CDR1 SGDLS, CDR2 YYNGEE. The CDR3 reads CASSRGDGGKLFF. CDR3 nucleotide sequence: TGTGCCAGCAGCAGAGGGGACGGTGGAAAACTGTTTTTT.

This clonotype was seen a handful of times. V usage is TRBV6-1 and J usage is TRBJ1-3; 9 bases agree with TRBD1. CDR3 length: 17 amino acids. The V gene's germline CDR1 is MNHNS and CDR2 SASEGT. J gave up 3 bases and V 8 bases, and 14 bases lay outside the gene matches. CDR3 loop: CASRVGDRAFFGNTIYF. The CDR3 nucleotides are TGTGCCAGCCGAGTTGGGGACAGGGCGTTTTTTGGAAACACCATATATTTT.

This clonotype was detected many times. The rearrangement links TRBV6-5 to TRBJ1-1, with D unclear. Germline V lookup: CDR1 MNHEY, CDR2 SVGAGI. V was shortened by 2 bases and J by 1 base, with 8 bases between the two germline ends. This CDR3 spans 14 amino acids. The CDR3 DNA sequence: TGTGCCAGCAGTTACCAAGCTGCGAACACTGAAGCTTTCTTT. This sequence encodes CASSYQAANTEAFF.

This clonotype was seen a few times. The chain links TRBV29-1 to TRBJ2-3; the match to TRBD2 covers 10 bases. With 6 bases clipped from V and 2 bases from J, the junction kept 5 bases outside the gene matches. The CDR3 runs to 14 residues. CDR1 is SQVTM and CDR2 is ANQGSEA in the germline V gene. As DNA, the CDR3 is TGCAGCGTCCCCGGGACTAGCGACACAGATACGCAGTATTTT. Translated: CSVPGTSDTDTQYF.

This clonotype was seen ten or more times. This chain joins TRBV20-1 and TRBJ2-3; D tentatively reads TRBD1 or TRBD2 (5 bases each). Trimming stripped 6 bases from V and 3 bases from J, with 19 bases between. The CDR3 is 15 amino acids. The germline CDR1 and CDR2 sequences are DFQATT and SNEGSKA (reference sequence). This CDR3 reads CSASAGTPPTDTQYF. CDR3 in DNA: TGCAGTGCATCCGCCGGGACCCCGCCAACAGATACGCAGTATTTT.

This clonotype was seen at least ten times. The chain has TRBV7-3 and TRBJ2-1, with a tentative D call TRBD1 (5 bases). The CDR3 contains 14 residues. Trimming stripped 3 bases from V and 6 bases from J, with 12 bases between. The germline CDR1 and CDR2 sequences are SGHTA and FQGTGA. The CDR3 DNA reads TGTGCCAGCAGCTTCGACAGATACTCCAATGAGCAGTTCTTC. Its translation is CASSFDRYSNEQFF.

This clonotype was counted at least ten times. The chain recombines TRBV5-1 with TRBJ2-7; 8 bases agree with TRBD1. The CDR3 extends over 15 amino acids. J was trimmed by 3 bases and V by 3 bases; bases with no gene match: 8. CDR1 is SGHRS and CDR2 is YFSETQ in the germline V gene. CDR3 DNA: TGCGCCAGCAGCTCCACGACAGGGGATAGCTACGAGCAGTACTTC. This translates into CASSSTTGDSYEQYF.

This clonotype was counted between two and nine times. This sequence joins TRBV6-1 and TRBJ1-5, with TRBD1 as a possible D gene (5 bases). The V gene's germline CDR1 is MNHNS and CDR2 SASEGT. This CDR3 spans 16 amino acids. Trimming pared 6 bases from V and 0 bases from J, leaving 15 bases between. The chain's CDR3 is CASSPDWDYSNQPQHF. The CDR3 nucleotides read TGTGCCAGCAGCCCGGACTGGGACTATAGCAATCAGCCCCAGCATTTT.

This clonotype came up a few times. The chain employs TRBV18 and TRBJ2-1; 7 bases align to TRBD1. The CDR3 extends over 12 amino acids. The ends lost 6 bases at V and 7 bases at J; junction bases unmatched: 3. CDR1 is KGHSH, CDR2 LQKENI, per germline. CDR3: CASSQGVNEQFF. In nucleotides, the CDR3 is TGTGCCAGCTCCCAGGGGGTAAATGAGCAGTTCTTC.

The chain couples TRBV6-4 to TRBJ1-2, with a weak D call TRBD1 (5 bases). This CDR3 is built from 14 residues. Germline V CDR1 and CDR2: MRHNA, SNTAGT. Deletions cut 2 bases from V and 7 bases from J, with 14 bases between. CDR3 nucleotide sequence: TGTGCCAGCAGTGACCGGGGGAGGGAAACTGGCTACACCTTC. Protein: CASSDRGRETGYTF.

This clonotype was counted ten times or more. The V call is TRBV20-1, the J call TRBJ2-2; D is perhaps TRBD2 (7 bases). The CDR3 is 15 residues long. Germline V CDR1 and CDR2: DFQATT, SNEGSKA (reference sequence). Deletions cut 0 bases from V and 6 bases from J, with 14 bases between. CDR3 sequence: CSARDPGGLSGELFF. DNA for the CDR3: TGCAGTGCTAGAGATCCCGGGGGGCTCTCCGGGGAGCTGTTTTTT.

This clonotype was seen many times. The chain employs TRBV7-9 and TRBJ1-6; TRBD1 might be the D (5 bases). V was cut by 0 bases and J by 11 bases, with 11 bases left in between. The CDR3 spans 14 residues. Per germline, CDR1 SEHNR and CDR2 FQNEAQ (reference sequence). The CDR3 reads CASSLASGPAPLHF. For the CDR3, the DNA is TGTGCCAGCAGCTTAGCCTCGGGACCAGCACCCCTCCACTTT.

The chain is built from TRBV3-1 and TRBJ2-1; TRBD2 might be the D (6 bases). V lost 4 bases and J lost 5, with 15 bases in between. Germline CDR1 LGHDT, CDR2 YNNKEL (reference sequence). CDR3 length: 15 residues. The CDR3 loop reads CASSPSGSGNNEQFF. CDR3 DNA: TGTGCCAGCAGCCCATCGGGTAGCGGAAACAATGAGCAGTTCTTC.

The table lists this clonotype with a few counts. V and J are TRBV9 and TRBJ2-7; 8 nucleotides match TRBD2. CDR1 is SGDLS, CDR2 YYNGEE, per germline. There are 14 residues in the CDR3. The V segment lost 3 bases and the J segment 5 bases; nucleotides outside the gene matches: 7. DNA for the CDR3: TGTGCCAGCAGCGAAGGGACTAGATACGACGAGCAGTACTTC. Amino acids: CASSEGTRYDEQYF.

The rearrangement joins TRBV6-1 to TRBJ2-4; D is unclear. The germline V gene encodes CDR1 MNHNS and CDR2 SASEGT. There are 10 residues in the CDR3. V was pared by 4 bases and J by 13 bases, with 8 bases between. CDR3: CASSAVPQYF. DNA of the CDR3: TGTGCCAGCAGTGCGGTCCCCCAGTACTTC.